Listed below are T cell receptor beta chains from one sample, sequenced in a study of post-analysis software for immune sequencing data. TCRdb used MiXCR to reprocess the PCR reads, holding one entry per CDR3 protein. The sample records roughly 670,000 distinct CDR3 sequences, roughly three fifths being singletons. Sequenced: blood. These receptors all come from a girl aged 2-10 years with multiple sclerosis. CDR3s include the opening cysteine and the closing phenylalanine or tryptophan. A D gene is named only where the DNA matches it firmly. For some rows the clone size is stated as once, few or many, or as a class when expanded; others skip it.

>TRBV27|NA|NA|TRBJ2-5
CASSAGRPQETQYF
TGTGCCAGCAGTGCAGGACGGCCCCAAGAGACCCAGTACTTC
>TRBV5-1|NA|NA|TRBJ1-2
CASSLAPENYGYTF
TGCGCCAGCAGCTTGGCCCCGGAAAACTATGGCTACACCTTC
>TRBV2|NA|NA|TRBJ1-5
CASSDWRGNQPQHF
TGTGCCAGCAGTGACTGGCGGGGCAATCAGCCCCAGCATTTT
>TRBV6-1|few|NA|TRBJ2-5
CASSEGRATQETQYF
TGTGCCAGCAGTGAAGGGCGGGCGACCCAAGAGACCCAGTACTTC
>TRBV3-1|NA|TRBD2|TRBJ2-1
CASSPGLAGGRGEQFF
TGTGCCAGCAGCCCGGGACTAGCGGGGGGGCGGGGCGAGCAGTTCTTC
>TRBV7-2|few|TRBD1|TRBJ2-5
CASSLQGPGQGQETQYF
TGTGCCAGCAGCTTACAAGGTCCGGGACAGGGGCAAGAGACCCAGTACTTC
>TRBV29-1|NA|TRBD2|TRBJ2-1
CSVETSGGYNEQFF
TGCAGCGTTGAAACCAGCGGGGGTTACAATGAGCAGTTCTTC
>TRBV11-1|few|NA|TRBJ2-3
CASSLNRVSTDTQYF
TGTGCCAGCAGCTTAAACAGGGTTAGCACAGATACGCAGTATTTT
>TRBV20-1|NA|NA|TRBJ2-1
CSAGDSSSYNEQFF
TGCAGTGCGGGAGACAGCAGCTCCTACAATGAGCAGTTCTTC
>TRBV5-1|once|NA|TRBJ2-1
CASSLDVADQRGEQFF
TGCGCCAGCAGCTTGGACGTAGCGGACCAACGGGGTGAGCAGTTCTTC
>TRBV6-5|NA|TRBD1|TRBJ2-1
CASISGTGAEQFF
TGTGCCAGCATCTCCGGGACAGGGGCCGAGCAGTTCTTC
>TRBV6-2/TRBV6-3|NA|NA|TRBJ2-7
CASTKGGHEQYF
TGTGCCAGCACTAAAGGGGGTCATGAGCAGTACTTC
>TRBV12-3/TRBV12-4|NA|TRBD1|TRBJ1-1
CASSPPTGPNTEAFF
TGTGCCAGCAGTCCCCCGACAGGGCCGAACACTGAAGCTTTCTTT
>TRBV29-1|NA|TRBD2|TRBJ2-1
CSVDVAGGLGQFF
TGCAGCGTTGACGTAGCGGGCGGACTCGGGCAGTTCTTC
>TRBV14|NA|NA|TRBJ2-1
CASSQEVGNEQFF
TGTGCCAGCAGCCAAGAGGTGGGGAATGAGCAGTTCTTC
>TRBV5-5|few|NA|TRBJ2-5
CASSEYGLQETQYF
TGTGCCAGCAGCGAGTACGGGCTACAAGAGACCCAGTACTTC
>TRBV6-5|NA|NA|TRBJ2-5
CASSSSGGGAETQYF
TGTGCCAGCAGTTCGTCCGGGGGAGGCGCGGAGACCCAGTACTTC
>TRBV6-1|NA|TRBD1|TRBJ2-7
CASSWAGGAYEQYF
TGTGCCAGCAGCTGGGCAGGGGGCGCGTACGAGCAGTACTTC
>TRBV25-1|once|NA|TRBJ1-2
CASSGGPTGGLTNYGYTF
TGTGCCAGCAGTGGGGGCCCCACGGGGGGCCTCACTAACTATGGCTACACCTTC
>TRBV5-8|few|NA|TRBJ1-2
CASSPQNDRPNTF
TGTGCCAGCAGCCCGCAAAATGACAGGCCGAACACCTTC
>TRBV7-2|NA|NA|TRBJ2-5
CASRPRQETQYF
TGTGCCAGCAGACCGCGCCAAGAGACCCAGTACTTC
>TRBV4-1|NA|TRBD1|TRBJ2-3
CASSQDIQGASTDTQYF
TGCGCCAGCAGCCAAGATATCCAGGGGGCTAGCACAGATACGCAGTATTTT
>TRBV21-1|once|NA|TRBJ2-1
CASSKVSTGSLDTPNEQFF
TGTGCCAGCAGCAAAGTTTCGACGGGGTCTCTCGATACTCCTAATGAGCAGTTCTTC
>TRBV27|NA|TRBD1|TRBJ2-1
CASSLRRQGAQVYEQFF
TGTGCCAGCAGTTTACGCAGACAGGGGGCGCAGGTCTATGAGCAGTTCTTC
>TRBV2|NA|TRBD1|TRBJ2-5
CASRDTGGRETQYF
TGTGCCAGCAGGGACACAGGGGGCAGAGAGACCCAGTACTTC
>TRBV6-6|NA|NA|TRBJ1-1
CASSHRVGTEAFF
TGTGCCAGCAGTCACAGGGTCGGCACTGAAGCTTTCTTT
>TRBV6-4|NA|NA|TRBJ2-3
CASSDYPWTRGAPTDTQYF
TGTGCCAGCAGTGACTACCCTTGGACCCGCGGGGCCCCCACAGATACGCAGTATTTT
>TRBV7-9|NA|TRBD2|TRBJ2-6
CASSLLSGGLSGANVLTF
TGTGCCAGCAGCCTCCTAAGCGGGGGACTCTCTGGGGCCAACGTCCTGACTTTC
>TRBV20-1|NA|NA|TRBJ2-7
CSARGQATYEQYF
TGCAGTGCTAGAGGGCAGGCCACCTACGAGCAGTACTTC
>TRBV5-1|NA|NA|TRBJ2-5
CASRPRGAQETQYF
TGCGCCAGCCGGCCGAGGGGGGCCCAAGAGACCCAGTACTTC
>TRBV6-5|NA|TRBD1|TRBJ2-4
CASSRDRKNIQYF
TGTGCCAGCAGTCGGGACAGAAAAAACATTCAGTACTTC